This T cell receptor (beta chain) came from a study of blood T cell repertoires in COVID-19 (TCRdb year 2020). About the full investigation: The collaborator samples originated in the United States, Italy and Spain and spanned the acute and convalescent phases of COVID-19. The material from the prospective study consisted of cDNA or gDNA derived from T cells, B-cell-depleted T cells, or PBMCs. Subjects who had been exposed to COVID-19, were actively infected with it, or had recovered from it provided the deeply sampled blood TCRbeta repertoires that made up the dataset. A freely available public database, intended as a resource for researchers studying the immune response to SARS-CoV-2, is where the repertoires were released. The samples were drawn from two sources: the first 160 participants of the ongoing ImmuneRACE study, and 950 to 1,500 subjects contributed by 6 global collaborators. Nearly every sample came with metadata listing a de-identified subject ID, COVID-19 status, age in years and sex. Where available, HLA class I and class II types were obtained from metadata supplied by the sample provider rather than from assay-based typing. What the study reported, not specific to this receptor: The amount of clinical and demographic metadata varied by source and participant and was provided uncurated.

From cysteine to phenylalanine, the CDR3 is 14 amino acids long. The DNA shown is the 42-base CDR3, in frame from base 1. Taken from the germline V gene (reference sequence), the CDR1 and CDR2 loops are SGHAT and FQDESV. V is trimmed back by 4 bases and J by 1 base, and the junction contains 0 bases that no gene match accounts for. This clone was counted a few times. Its cognate antigen has yet to be identified. One base away there is no much larger clone; base qualities are not given. The immunoSEQ Assay, a bias-controlled multiplex PCR, was used to amplify TCRbeta CDR3 regions from genomic DNA. In the paper's pipeline: The number of nucleated cells in each sample was estimated from the amplification of reference gene primers within the assay. Sequence reads were collapsed and filtered to measure the absolute abundance of every unique TCRbeta CDR3 rearrangement. For each sample, productive Simpson clonality was calculated as the square root of Simpson's diversity index over productive rearrangements. TCRdb retrieved this table from immuneACCESS and kept in-frame rearrangements only. Not all clones are present; in checked studies, unresolved V genes account for under half, and no reason is known for the remainder. That table furnishes V, J and clone size, whereas the DNA furnished D and trimming. The sample table records about 170,000 clones; about 80% of these occur just once. Roughly 10% of the sample is in the top ten clones.

Each collaborating institution followed its own protocols to collect whole blood in K2EDTA tubes. Collaborator samples were shipped for TCRbeta analysis as frozen whole blood, isolated PBMCs, or DNA extracted from either sample type. The sequenced sample was peripheral blood. The sequence is built from TRBV11-1 and TRBJ2-2; TRBD1 agrees with 7 junctional bases. The TCR sequence derives from a man between 70 and 80 years old with active or convalescent COVID-19. The sequenced DNA: TGTGCCAGCAGCTACAGGGGGAACACCGGGGAGCTGTTTTTT. This is translated as CASSYRGNTGELFF. Supplemented by the reference TRBV11-1 and TRBJ2-2 proteins around the CDR3, the complete variable domain is EAEVAQSPRYKITEKSQAVAFWCDPISGHATLYWYRQILGQGPELLVQFQDESVVDDSQLPKDRFSAERLKGVDSTLKIQPAELGDSAMYLCASSYRGNTGELFFGEGSRLTVL.